The TCR beta chain described here comes from a study of shared clonotypes between healthy human individuals. With V trimmed by 7 bases and J by 0 bases, 5 bases remained unmatched. The CDR3 consists of 14 residues. Germline lookup yields CDR1 GTSNPN and CDR2 SVGIG (reference sequence). TCRdb's copy holds only in-frame clones and misses some; the assay was immunoSEQ multiplex PCR. The sample consists of 2,500,000 or so clones, roughly 90% of them appearing once. This chain links TRBV30 with TRBJ2-7; 11 bases are shared with TRBD1. The origin of this receptor is a man younger than 30 in good health. Some clones in this sample may be carry-over from other donors' samples. Sequenced: naive CD4+ T cells from PBMCs. As to subset: CD45RA+ positively selected. The CDR3 region has the DNA TGTGCCTTTTACGGGACAGGGGGCTCCTACGAGCAGTACTTC. Its translation: CAFYGTGGSYEQYF.